This T cell receptor beta chain was identified in a study of T-cell memory formation after mild COVID-19. TCRdb called the 5' RACE reads again in MiXCR, with one record for every CDR3 protein. The profile covers around 400,000 distinct CDR3 sequences, with roughly a quarter appearing a single time and 8.5% to 10% taken by the ten largest. This clonotype was observed a few times. This CDR3 contains 16 residues. Germline loops: CDR1 SGHTA, CDR2 FQGNSA. Trimming at V came to 5 bases and at J to 2 bases, leaving 8 bases not matched to a gene. This receptor was identified in an adult woman who had mild COVID-19 (a few samples of this study predate the infection). Cell type and time point are not known. The chain has TRBV7-2 and TRBJ2-2, with TRBD2 matching 7 bases. Sequencing was performed on PBMCs or a T cell subset sorted from them (not recorded which). The CDR3 region is CASSPTGTTNTGELFF. The DNA for the CDR3 is TGTGCCAGCAGCCCAACCGGGACTACCAACACCGGGGAGCTGTTTTTT.